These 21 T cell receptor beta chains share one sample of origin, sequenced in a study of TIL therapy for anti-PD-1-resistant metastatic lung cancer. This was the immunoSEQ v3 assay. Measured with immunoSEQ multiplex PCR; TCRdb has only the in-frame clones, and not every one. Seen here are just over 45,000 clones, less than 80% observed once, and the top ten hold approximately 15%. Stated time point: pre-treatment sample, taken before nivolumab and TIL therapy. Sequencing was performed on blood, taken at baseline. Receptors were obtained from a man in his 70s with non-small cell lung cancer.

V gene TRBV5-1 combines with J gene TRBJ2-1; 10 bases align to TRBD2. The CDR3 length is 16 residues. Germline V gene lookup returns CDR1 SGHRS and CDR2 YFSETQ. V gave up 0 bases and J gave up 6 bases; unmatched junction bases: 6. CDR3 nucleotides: TGCGCCAGCAGCTTGGGGTCTAGCGGGAGTGGCAATGAGCAGTTCTTC. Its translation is CASSLGSSGSGNEQFF.

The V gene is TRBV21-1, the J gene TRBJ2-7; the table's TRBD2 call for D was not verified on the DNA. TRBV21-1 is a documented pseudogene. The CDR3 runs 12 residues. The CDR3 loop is CARPGNSYEQYF. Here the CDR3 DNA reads TGTGCCAGGCCCGGGAACTCCTACGAGCAGTACTTC.

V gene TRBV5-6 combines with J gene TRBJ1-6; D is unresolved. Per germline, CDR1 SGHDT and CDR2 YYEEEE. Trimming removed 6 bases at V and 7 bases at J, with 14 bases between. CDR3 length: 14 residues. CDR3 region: CASKVTERNSPLHF. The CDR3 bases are TGTGCCAGCAAAGTGACCGAAAGGAATTCACCCCTCCACTTT.

CDR3 sequence (DNA): TGTGCCAGCAGTTACTCCCGGCTAGCGGTCTTGGAGACCCAGTACTTC. Its protein product is CASSYSRLAVLETQYF. The V call is TRBV6-5, the J call TRBJ2-5, with TRBD2 matching 7 bases. The CDR3 length is 16 residues. With 0 bases clipped from V and 5 bases from J, the junction kept 9 bases outside the gene matches. The germline gives CDR1 MNHEY, CDR2 SVGAGI.

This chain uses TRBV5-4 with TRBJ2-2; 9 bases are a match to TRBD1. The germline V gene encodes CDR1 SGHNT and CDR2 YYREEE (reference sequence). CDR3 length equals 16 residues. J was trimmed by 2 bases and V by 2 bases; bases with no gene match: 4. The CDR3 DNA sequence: TGTGCCAGCAGCTTAAACAGGGGGCTAAACACCGGGGAGCTGTTTTTT. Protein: CASSLNRGLNTGELFF. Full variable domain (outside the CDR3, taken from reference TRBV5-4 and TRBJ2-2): ETGVTQSPTHLIKTRGQQVTLRCSSQSGHNTVSWYQQALGQGPQFIFQYYREEENGRGNFPPRFSGLQFPNYSSELNVNALELDDSALYLCASSLNRGLNTGELFFGEGSRLTVL.

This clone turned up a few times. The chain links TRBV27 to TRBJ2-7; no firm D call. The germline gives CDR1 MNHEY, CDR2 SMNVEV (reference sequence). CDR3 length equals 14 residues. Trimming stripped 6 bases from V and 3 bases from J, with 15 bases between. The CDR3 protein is CASRPTLSNYEQYF. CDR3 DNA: TGTGCCAGCAGACCGACCTTATCTAACTACGAGCAGTACTTC.

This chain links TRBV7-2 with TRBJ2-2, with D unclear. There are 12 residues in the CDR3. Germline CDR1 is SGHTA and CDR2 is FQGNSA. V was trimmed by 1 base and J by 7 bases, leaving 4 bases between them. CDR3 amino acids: CASSLGSGELFF. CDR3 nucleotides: TGTGCCAGCAGCTTAGGGAGCGGGGAGCTGTTTTTT. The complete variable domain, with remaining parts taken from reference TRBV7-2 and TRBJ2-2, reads GAGVSQSPSNKVTEKGKDVELRCDPISGHTALYWYRQSLGQGLEFLIYFQGNSAPDKSGLPSDRFSAERTGGSVSTLTIQRTQQEDSAVYLCASSLGSGELFFGEGSRLTVL.

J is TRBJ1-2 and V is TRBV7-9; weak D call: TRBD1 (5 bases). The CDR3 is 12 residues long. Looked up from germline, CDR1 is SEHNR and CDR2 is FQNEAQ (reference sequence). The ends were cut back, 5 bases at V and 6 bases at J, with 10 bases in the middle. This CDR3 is CASSAIRDGYTF. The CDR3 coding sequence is TGTGCCAGCAGCGCAATCAGGGATGGCTACACCTTC.

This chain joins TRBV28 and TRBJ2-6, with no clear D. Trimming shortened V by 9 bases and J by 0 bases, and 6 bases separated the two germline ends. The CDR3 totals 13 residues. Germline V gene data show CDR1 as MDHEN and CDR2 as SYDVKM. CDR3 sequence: CASAYSGANVLTF. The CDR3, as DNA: TGTGCCAGTGCTTACTCTGGGGCCAACGTCCTGACTTTC. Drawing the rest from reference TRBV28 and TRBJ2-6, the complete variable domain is DVKVTQSSRYLVKRTGEKVFLECVQDMDHENMFWYRQDPGLGLRLIYFSYDVKMKEKGDIPEGYSVSREKKERFSLILESASTNQTSMYLCASAYSGANVLTFGAGSRLTVL.

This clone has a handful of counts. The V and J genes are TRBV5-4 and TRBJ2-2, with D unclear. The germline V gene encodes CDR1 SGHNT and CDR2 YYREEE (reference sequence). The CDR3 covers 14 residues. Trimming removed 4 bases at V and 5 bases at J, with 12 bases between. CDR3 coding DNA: TGTGCCAGCAGCCCGTTGGTGCGGACCGGGGAGCTGTTTTTT. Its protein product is CASSPLVRTGELFF.

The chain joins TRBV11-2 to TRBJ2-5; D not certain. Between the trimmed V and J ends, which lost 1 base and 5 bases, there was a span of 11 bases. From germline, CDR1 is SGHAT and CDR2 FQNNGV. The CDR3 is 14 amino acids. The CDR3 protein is CASSLGLAGETQYF. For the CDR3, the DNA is TGTGCCAGCAGCTTAGGTTTAGCCGGGGAGACCCAGTACTTC.

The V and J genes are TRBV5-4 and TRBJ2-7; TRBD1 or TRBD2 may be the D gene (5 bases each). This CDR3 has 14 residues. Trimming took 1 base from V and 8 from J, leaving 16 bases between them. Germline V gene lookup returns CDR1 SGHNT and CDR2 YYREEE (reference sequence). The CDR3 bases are TGTGCCAGCAGCTTGTTTGGGACGGTGGACCAGCAGTACTTC. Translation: CASSLFGTVDQQYF. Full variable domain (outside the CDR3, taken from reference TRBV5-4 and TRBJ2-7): ETGVTQSPTHLIKTRGQQVTLRCSSQSGHNTVSWYQQALGQGPQFIFQYYREEENGRGNFPPRFSGLQFPNYSSELNVNALELDDSALYLCASSLFGTVDQQYFGPGTRLTVT.

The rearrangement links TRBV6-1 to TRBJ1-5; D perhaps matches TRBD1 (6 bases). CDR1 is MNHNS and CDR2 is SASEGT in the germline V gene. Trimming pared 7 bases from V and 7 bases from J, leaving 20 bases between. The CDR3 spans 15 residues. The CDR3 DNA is TGTGCCAGCACTGGATTCGGGGGGACAACACAGCCCCAGCATTTT. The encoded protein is CASTGFGGTTQPQHF.

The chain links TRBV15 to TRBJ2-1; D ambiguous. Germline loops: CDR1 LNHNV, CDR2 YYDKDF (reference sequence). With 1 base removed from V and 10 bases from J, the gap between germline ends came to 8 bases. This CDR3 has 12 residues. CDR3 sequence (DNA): TGTGCCACCAGCAGAGCTGAAGGGGAGCAGTTCTTC. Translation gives CATSRAEGEQFF.

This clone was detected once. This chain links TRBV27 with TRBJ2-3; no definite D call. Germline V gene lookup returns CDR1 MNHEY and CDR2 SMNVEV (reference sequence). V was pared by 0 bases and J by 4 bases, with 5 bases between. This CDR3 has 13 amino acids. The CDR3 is CASSLSRPDTQYF. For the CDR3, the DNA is TGTGCCAGCAGTTTATCGAGGCCAGATACGCAGTATTTT.

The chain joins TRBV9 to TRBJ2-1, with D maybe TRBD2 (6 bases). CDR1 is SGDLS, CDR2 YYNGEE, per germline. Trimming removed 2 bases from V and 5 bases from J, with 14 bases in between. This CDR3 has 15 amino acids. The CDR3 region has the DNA TGTGCCAGCAGCGTTGGAGGCGGGACGGACAATGAGCAGTTCTTC. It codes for CASSVGGGTDNEQFF.

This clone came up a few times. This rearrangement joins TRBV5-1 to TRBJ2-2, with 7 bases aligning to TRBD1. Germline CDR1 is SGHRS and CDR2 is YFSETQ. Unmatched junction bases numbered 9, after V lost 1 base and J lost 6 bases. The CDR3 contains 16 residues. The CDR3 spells CASSLTGRTGAGELFF. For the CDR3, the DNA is TGCGCCAGCAGCTTGACAGGCCGCACAGGGGCCGGGGAGCTGTTTTTT.

In nucleotides, the CDR3 is TGTGCCACCAGCCGCGGGACTAGCGGGATGCTCGCCGGGGAGCTGTTTTTT. It is translated as CATSRGTSGMLAGELFF. The chain uses TRBV15 and TRBJ2-2; 13 bases are shared with TRBD2. Trimming cost V 5 bases and J 6 bases; bases outside gene matches: 9. This CDR3 spans 17 amino acids. CDR1 is LNHNV and CDR2 is YYDKDF in the germline V gene (reference sequence).

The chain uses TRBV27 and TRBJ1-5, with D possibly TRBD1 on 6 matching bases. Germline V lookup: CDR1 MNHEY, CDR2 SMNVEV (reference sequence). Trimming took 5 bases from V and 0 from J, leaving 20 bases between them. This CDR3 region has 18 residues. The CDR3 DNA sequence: TGTGCCAGCAGTAAGGAGGGGGACCCTTGGTTTAGCAATCAGCCCCAGCATTTT. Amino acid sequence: CASSKEGDPWFSNQPQHF.

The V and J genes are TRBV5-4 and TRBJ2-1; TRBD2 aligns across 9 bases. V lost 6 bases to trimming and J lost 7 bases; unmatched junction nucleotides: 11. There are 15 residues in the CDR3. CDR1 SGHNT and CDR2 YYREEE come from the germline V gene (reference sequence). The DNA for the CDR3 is TGTGCCAGCATCGCCGGGACTAGCCGTCCGAATGAGCAGTTCTTC. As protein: CASIAGTSRPNEQFF.

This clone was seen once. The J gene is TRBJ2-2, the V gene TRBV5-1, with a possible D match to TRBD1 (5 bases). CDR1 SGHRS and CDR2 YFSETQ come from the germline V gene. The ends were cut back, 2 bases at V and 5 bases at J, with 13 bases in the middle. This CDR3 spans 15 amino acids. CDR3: CASSLDNPGTGELFF. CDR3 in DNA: TGCGCCAGCAGCTTAGACAACCCAGGGACCGGGGAGCTGTTTTTT.